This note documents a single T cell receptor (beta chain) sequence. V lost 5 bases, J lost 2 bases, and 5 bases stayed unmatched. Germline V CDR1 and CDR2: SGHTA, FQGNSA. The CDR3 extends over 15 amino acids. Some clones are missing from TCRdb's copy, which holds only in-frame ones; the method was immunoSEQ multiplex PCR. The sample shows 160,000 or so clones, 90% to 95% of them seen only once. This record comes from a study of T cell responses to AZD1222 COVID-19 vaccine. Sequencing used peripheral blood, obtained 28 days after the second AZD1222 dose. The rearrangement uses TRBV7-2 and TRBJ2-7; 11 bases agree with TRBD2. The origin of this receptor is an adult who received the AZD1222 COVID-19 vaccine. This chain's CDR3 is CASSPIAGGPYEQYF. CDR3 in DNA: TGTGCCAGCAGCCCGATAGCGGGAGGGCCCTACGAGCAGTACTTC.